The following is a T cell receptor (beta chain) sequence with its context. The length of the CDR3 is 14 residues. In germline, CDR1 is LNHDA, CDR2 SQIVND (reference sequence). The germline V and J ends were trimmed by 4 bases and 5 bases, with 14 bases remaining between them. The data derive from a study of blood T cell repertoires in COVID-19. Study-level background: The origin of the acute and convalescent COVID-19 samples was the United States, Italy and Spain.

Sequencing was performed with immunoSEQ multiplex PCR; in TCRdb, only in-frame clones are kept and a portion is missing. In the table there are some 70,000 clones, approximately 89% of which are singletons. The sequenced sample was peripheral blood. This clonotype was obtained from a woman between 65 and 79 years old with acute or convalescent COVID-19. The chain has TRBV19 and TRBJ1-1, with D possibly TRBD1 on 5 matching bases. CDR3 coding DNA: TGTGCCAGTAGTACTCGGACACCCGGAACTGAAGCTTTCTTT. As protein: CASSTRTPGTEAFF.